This paragraph covers one T cell receptor (beta chain) sequence. Only in-frame clones appear in the TCRdb table, and some are missing; sequencing was by immunoSEQ multiplex PCR. Among approximately 5,200 clones listed, 80% to 85% were seen once. The data were obtained in a study of somatic mutations in cytotoxic T cells in rheumatoid arthritis. Overall study: Among the T-cell populations stained with V beta antibodies, some were separated by flow sorting at nearly 100% purity, including V beta1+ cells whose TCRB was sequenced.

Sequencing was carried out using CD8+ T cells sorted from blood. This receptor was identified in a woman in her forties or fifties with rheumatoid arthritis.

CDR3 DNA sequence: TGTGCCAGCAGCCGGGAGGGGGAAGCTTTCTTT. This encodes CASSREGEAFF. V gene TRBV5-5 combines with J gene TRBJ1-1; the D gene is possibly TRBD1 (5 bases). V lost 4 bases to trimming and J lost 8 bases, with 9 bases between them. CDR3 size: 11 residues. Germline CDR1 reads SGHKS; CDR2 reads YYEKEE (reference sequence).